The clone carrying this T cell receptor beta chain occurred many times. Its antigen is still unknown. TCRdb called the 5' RACE reads again in MiXCR, with one record for every CDR3 protein. The sample has 250,000 or so distinct CDR3 sequences; more than 3.5% are singletons. These data are taken from a study of T cells after yellow fever vaccination. Across the study: Low-cell-number fractions were prepared with SMART-Seq v4 Ultra Low Input. Study-wide results and caveats: Peaking on day 5 versus 15, the secondary response was faster but weaker. Although most clonotypes did not, a small share appeared in both CD4 and CD8 compartments. Primary-vaccination clones mostly resurfaced post-booster (nearly 97% CD4, 75% to 90% CD8).

The sequence was collected from a man younger than 35 who received the YFV17D yellow fever vaccine. The sequenced sample was PBMCs, obtained 15 days after the yellow fever booster vaccination.

CDR3 sequence: CASSLTTGSAYNEQFF. DNA for the CDR3: TGTGCCAGCAGTTTGACCACGGGCAGCGCCTACAATGAGCAGTTCTTC. V and J are TRBV27 and TRBJ2-1; D gene unclear. Germline loops: CDR1 MNHEY, CDR2 SMNVEV (reference sequence). This CDR3 comprises 16 residues. V gave up 3 bases and J gave up 2 bases, with 14 bases separating them.